This T cell receptor (beta chain) was identified in a study of T cell repertoires in cytomegalovirus infection. Study-wide background: HLA-C-restricted CMV epitopes, recently identified, and well-studied HLA-B-restricted ones were used by the study.

V was trimmed by 0 bases and J by 4 bases, leaving 9 bases between them. Germline V lookup: CDR1 SNHLY, CDR2 FYNNEI. This CDR3 comprises 14 residues. Comment on this clonotype: Its antigen is not known.

TCRdb redid the calling of the reads with MiXCR, one entry per CDR3 protein. The top ten clones hold about 20% of a sample with nearly 700,000 distinct CDR3 sequences, 30% to 40% of them seen once. Study-level points and caveats: HLA-C-restricted TCR beta clonotypes specific for CMV led the ex vivo response.

The source material was cultured PBMCs, sampled from culture after CMV antigen stimulation. The chain recombines TRBV2 with TRBJ2-5; D unclear. This sequence originates from a human donor in good health (CMV status not recorded). Some clones in this sample may be carry-over from other donors' samples. The CDR3 DNA is TGTGCCAGCAGTGAAGCGCTCCGGAGAGAGACCCAGTACTTC. It is translated as CASSEALRRETQYF. Filled out from reference TRBV2 and TRBJ2-5, the complete variable domain reads EPEVTQTPSHQVTQMGQEVILRCVPISNHLYFYWYRQILGQKVEFLVSFYNNEISEKSEIFDDQFSVERPDGSNFTLKIRSTKLEDSAMYFCASSEALRRETQYFGPGTRLLVL.